The clone carrying this T cell receptor (beta chain) has at least ten counts. Its specificity is unknown. Reverse transcription of around 500 ng total RNA with a constant-region primer produced TCR beta cDNA. Amplification in three nested multiplex PCR rounds with slightly modified ARM-PCR gave rise to TCR beta libraries. For 10 cycles apiece, the opening two PCR rounds ran with TRBV1-TRBV30 forward primers and a C-beta reverse primer. TCRdb re-called the multiplex PCR reads through MiXCR, storing one row per CDR3 protein. The sample holds hundreds of thousands of distinct CDR3 sequences, roughly 60% seen once. The source of the sample is a study of tumor-infiltrating lymphocytes in primary liver carcinoma. Study-level background: Resecting the tumor surgically was how the patients' primary liver carcinoma was treated. Findings of the study overall: Relative to blood, tumors carried a significantly larger fraction of the repertoire in their top 250 clones (p = 0.039). Tumor-adjacent and tumor-blood pairs shared a smaller degree of overlap than tumor region pairs.

Per germline, CDR1 SGHVS and CDR2 FQNEAQ. V lost 5 bases to trimming and J lost 3 bases, with 20 bases between them. The CDR3 consists of 16 residues. Germline DNA was extracted alongside blood RNA, which was obtained from unsorted whole blood. This rearrangement joins TRBV7-8 to TRBJ2-7; D is possibly TRBD1 or TRBD2 (5 bases each). The clonotype comes from a woman aged 25 to 39 with primary liver carcinoma and hepatitis B virus infection. Source material: peripheral blood. The CDR3 region has the DNA TGTGCCAGCAGCGCCCCCCGGGGCCTCGCCCTCTACGAGCAGTACTTC. Protein sequence: CASSAPRGLALYEQYF.